The 8 T cell receptor beta chains below were found in one sample sequenced in a study of T cell clonotyping in hematopoietic cell transplantation. The data were produced by immunoSEQ multiplex PCR, yet TCRdb's version contains in-frame clones alone and is incomplete. The table has around 15,000 clones, approximately 61% seen once. The starting material was PBMCs, obtained 30 days after allogeneic stem cell transplant. The receptors shown here come from a male patient between 45 and 60 years old who had an allogeneic stem cell transplant from an unrelated donor, so T cells may come from the graft donor. Some clones in this sample may be carry-over from other donors' samples.

The V call is TRBV5-1, the J call TRBJ2-7, with 9 positions matching TRBD1. After removal of 1 base from V and 10 bases from J, the junction contained 6 bases not matched to a gene. The CDR3 has 13 amino acids. Per germline, CDR1 SGHRS and CDR2 YFSETQ. The CDR3 reads CASSLWGQGFQYF. The CDR3 DNA is TGCGCCAGCAGCTTGTGGGGACAGGGTTTTCAGTACTTC.

This clone was seen only a few times. V usage is TRBV30 and J usage is TRBJ1-2; 8 nucleotides align to TRBD1. V lost 4 bases to trimming and J lost 3 bases; unmatched junction nucleotides: 4. Germline-derived CDR1 and CDR2 are GTSNPN and SVGIG (reference sequence). This CDR3 contains 13 residues. The CDR3 bases are TGTGCCTGGAAAGACAGGGGAGACTATGGCTACACCTTC. Its protein is CAWKDRGDYGYTF.

The chain links TRBV4-3 to TRBJ1-4, with a weak D call TRBD1 (6 bases). The germline V gene has CDR1 LGHNA and CDR2 YSLEER. CDR3 length: 15 residues. Trimming shortened V by 4 bases and J by 6 bases, and 15 bases separated the two germline ends. CDR3 in DNA: TGCGCCAGCAGCCTCCTAACGGGGGGCGATGAAAAACTGTTTTTT. Protein: CASSLLTGGDEKLFF.

This clone was seen once. V is TRBV9 and J is TRBJ2-3, with TRBD1 as a possible D gene (6 bases). Germline CDR1 reads SGDLS; CDR2 reads YYNGEE. The CDR3 consists of 16 residues. The V end was cut by 4 bases, the J end by 2 bases, with 17 bases between. CDR3 DNA sequence: TGTGCCAGCAGCCGTCAGGGGCCATCCTACACAGATACGCAGTATTTT. This sequence encodes CASSRQGPSYTDTQYF.

This chain links TRBV4-1 with TRBJ1-5, with D hard to call. Germline-derived CDR1 and CDR2 are MGHRA and YSYEKL. V lost 1 base to trimming and J lost 7 bases, with 8 bases between them. The length of the CDR3 is 13 residues. CDR3 loop: CASSQGVGQPQHF. CDR3 nucleotide sequence: TGCGCCAGCAGCCAAGGTGTGGGGCAGCCCCAGCATTTT.

The chain links TRBV29-1 to TRBJ2-1, with TRBD2 identical over 11 bases. The CDR3 is made up of 17 amino acids. V lost 1 base to trimming and J lost 2 bases; unmatched junction nucleotides: 7. CDR1 and CDR2 (germline): SQVTM, ANQGSEA. The CDR3 reads CSVEGSGRAGTYNEQFF. CDR3 DNA sequence: TGCAGCGTTGAAGGTAGCGGGAGGGCCGGGACCTACAATGAGCAGTTCTTC.

The chain carries TRBV2 and TRBJ1-2; no reliable D call. V gave up 8 bases and J gave up 7 bases, with 14 bases separating them. From germline, CDR1 is SNHLY and CDR2 FYNNEI. The CDR3 covers 12 residues. The CDR3 DNA reads TGTGCCAGCCACCGAGTGGAGACTGGCTACACCTTC. Translation gives CASHRVETGYTF.

Comments on this clone: Other DNA variants within this sample encode the same CDR3. The chain couples TRBV30 to TRBJ1-2; TRBD1 is a possible D gene (6 bases). V was pared by 3 bases and J by 6 bases, with 11 bases between. This CDR3 has 12 amino acids. Germline V gene data show CDR1 as GTSNPN and CDR2 as SVGIG (reference sequence). CDR3 amino acids: CAWSRQVDGYTF. The CDR3 nucleotides are TGTGCCTGGAGCCGACAGGTGGATGGCTACACCTTC.